Presented here are 26 T cell receptor beta chains from one specimen sequenced in a study of T cell changes during pregnancy in multiple sclerosis. TCRdb's table, derived via immunoSEQ multiplex PCR, lists solely in-frame clones and lacks some. The sample contains roughly 70,000 clones, 92% of which appear only once. The sample consisted of peripheral blood, taken before pregnancy. The receptors derive from a female donor with multiple sclerosis, enrolled in a pregnancy study.

V usage is TRBV29-1 and J usage is TRBJ2-2; no reliable D call. This CDR3 spans 14 amino acids. CDR1 and CDR2 (germline): SQVTM, ANQGSEA. Trimming removed 6 bases from V and 6 bases from J, with 17 bases in between. The CDR3 spells CSVKLWSQSGELFF. The CDR3 coding sequence is TGCAGCGTAAAATTGTGGTCTCAGTCCGGGGAGCTGTTTTTT.

The J gene is TRBJ2-7, the V gene TRBV5-1; 16 nucleotides agree with TRBD2. The CDR3 spans 18 residues. Looked up from germline, CDR1 is SGHRS and CDR2 is YFSETQ. V lost 3 bases, J lost 4 bases, and 10 bases stayed unmatched. CDR3 nucleotides: TGCGCCAGCAGCTCGGGACTAGCGGGAGGGCCGGAAAGTTACGAGCAGTACTTC. Its translation is CASSSGLAGGPESYEQYF.

V usage is TRBV4-3 and J usage is TRBJ2-7; D is unresolved. Germline values: CDR1 LGHNA, CDR2 YSLEER. V lost 4 bases to trimming and J lost 1 base, with 11 bases between them. The CDR3 contains 14 residues. The CDR3, as DNA: TGCGCCAGCAGCCTTGAACGAGGTTCCTACGAGCAGTACTTC. It encodes CASSLERGSYEQYF.

This clone was seen once. This sequence joins TRBV4-1 and TRBJ2-7; perhaps TRBD1 as D (6 bases). The V gene lost 3 bases and the J gene lost 3 bases, with 12 bases spanning the gap. The CDR3 is 14 amino acids. CDR1 is MGHRA, CDR2 YSYEKL, per germline. CDR3 in DNA: TGCGCCAGCAGCCAGCCGGGACAAGACTACGAGCAGTACTTC. Translating it yields CASSQPGQDYEQYF.

The chain links TRBV19 to TRBJ1-2; 7 bases agree with TRBD1. Germline V CDR1 and CDR2: LNHDA, SQIVND (reference sequence). CDR3 length: 15 residues. Trimming took 6 bases from V and 4 from J; bases not matched to a gene: 11. The CDR3 bases are TGTGCCAGTAGGAACTCAGGACAGGCGAGCTATGGCTACACCTTC. This translates into CASRNSGQASYGYTF.

This rearrangement joins TRBV5-4 to TRBJ2-5; TRBD2 matches at 12 bases. V was pared by 0 bases and J by 5 bases, with 2 bases of the junction left unmatched. Germline CDR1 reads SGHNT; CDR2 reads YYREEE (reference sequence). The CDR3 loop spans 15 amino acids. The chain's CDR3 is CASSLGLAGVETQYF. CDR3 bases: TGTGCCAGCAGCTTGGGACTAGCGGGAGTGGAGACCCAGTACTTC.

The chain carries TRBV19 and TRBJ2-5, with D perhaps matching TRBD2 (6 bases). The length of the CDR3 is 14 residues. Trimming took 6 bases from V and 2 from J, leaving 13 bases between them. Germline loops: CDR1 LNHDA, CDR2 SQIVND (reference sequence). In nucleotides, the CDR3 is TGTGCCAGTAGCCAGAGTGGGGGGCAAGAGACCCAGTACTTC. It encodes CASSQSGGQETQYF.

The rearrangement joins TRBV19 to TRBJ2-1; 8 bases are a match to TRBD2. The CDR3 has 14 amino acids. V shed 4 bases and J 7 bases; nucleotides not matched to a gene: 6. The germline CDR1 and CDR2 sequences are LNHDA and SQIVND (reference sequence). The CDR3 DNA sequence: TGTGCCAGTAGTACCAGCGGGAGTAAAAATGAGCAGTTCTTC. It encodes CASSTSGSKNEQFF. Supplemented by reference TRBV19 and TRBJ2-1, the full variable domain reads DGGITQSPKYLFRKEGQNVTLSCEQNLNHDAMYWYRQDPGQGLRLIYYSQIVNDFQKGDIAEGYSVSREKKESFPLTVTSAQKNPTAFYLCASSTSGSKNEQFFGPGTRLTVL.

The rearrangement joins TRBV7-9 to TRBJ2-1; 13 bases fit TRBD2. The ends lost 0 bases at V and 0 bases at J; junction bases unmatched: 5. CDR1 is SEHNR, CDR2 FQNEAQ, per germline (reference sequence). This CDR3 contains 19 residues. CDR3 sequence: CASSLAGTSGKSSYNEQFF. The CDR3 bases are TGTGCCAGCAGCTTAGCTGGGACTAGCGGGAAGAGCTCCTACAATGAGCAGTTCTTC.

The rearrangement joins TRBV2 to TRBJ2-6; maybe TRBD1 (6 bases). With 4 bases removed from V and 4 bases from J, the gap between germline ends came to 17 bases. Germline V CDR1 and CDR2: SNHLY, FYNNEI. This CDR3 is 17 amino acids long. CDR3 sequence: CASSGWDTHSGANVLTF. The CDR3 DNA sequence: TGTGCCAGCAGTGGCTGGGACACCCACTCCGGGGCCAACGTCCTGACTTTC.

J is TRBJ2-7 and V is TRBV6-5; TRBD2 might be the D (5 bases). The germline V gene has CDR1 MNHEY and CDR2 SVGAGI. The CDR3 runs 13 residues. The V gene lost 6 bases and the J gene lost 7 bases, with 16 bases spanning the gap. CDR3 in DNA: TGTGCCAGCAGCCTAGCCCGAAGAGGTGAGCAGTACTTC. This sequence encodes CASSLARRGEQYF.

The chain combines TRBV6-5 with TRBJ2-7; a possible D gene is TRBD1 (6 bases). The CDR3 covers 13 residues. Germline CDR1 is MNHEY and CDR2 is SVGAGI. Trimming removed 5 bases from V and 5 bases from J, with 13 bases in between. CDR3 region: CASSQIQGHEQYF. CDR3 DNA sequence: TGTGCCAGCAGTCAGATACAGGGCCACGAGCAGTACTTC.

The genes are TRBV19 and TRBJ2-7; 8 nucleotides match TRBD1. Trimming removed 4 bases from V and 0 bases from J; junction bases left unmatched: 8. Germline loops: CDR1 LNHDA, CDR2 SQIVND (reference sequence). CDR3 length equals 16 residues. This chain's CDR3 is CASSTPGGRSSYEQYF. The CDR3 nucleotides are TGTGCCAGTAGTACCCCAGGGGGCAGGAGCTCCTACGAGCAGTACTTC. Together with reference TRBV19 and TRBJ2-7, the CDR3 gives the full variable domain: DGGITQSPKYLFRKEGQNVTLSCEQNLNHDAMYWYRQDPGQGLRLIYYSQIVNDFQKGDIAEGYSVSREKKESFPLTVTSAQKNPTAFYLCASSTPGGRSSYEQYFGPGTRLTVT.

The V call is TRBV5-4, the J call TRBJ1-2, with D possibly TRBD1 on 6 matching bases. Germline V gives CDR1 SGHNT, CDR2 YYREEE (reference sequence). The CDR3 has 13 residues. V was pared by 1 base and J by 8 bases, with 12 bases between. The CDR3 sequence: CASSLLQGGGYTF. The CDR3 DNA sequence: TGTGCCAGCAGCTTGTTACAGGGAGGGGGCTACACCTTC. Looking up the rest from reference TRBV5-4 and TRBJ1-2 gives the full variable domain: ETGVTQSPTHLIKTRGQQVTLRCSSQSGHNTVSWYQQALGQGPQFIFQYYREEENGRGNFPPRFSGLQFPNYSSELNVNALELDDSALYLCASSLLQGGGYTFGSGTRLTVV.

As to this clone: Other DNA sequences of this sample code for an identical CDR3. The genes are TRBV4-2 and TRBJ2-7, with a weak D call TRBD2 (5 bases). The CDR3 is 12 residues long. Per the germline V gene, CDR1 is LGHNA and CDR2 is YNFKEQ. V was cut by 1 base and J by 4 bases, with 5 bases left in between. CDR3 sequence reads: CASSQAGYEQYF. In DNA form, the CDR3 reads TGTGCCAGCAGCCAAGCGGGATACGAGCAGTACTTC.

V gene TRBV7-2 combines with J gene TRBJ2-1, with TRBD2 matching over 7 bases. Trimming removed 0 bases from V and 7 bases from J; junction bases left unmatched: 6. Germline loops: CDR1 SGHTA, CDR2 FQGNSA. The CDR3 is 15 residues long. The CDR3 protein is CASSLAGGIQNEQFF. CDR3 coding DNA: TGTGCCAGCAGCTTAGCGGGAGGGATACAAAATGAGCAGTTCTTC. The entire variable domain, with the rest obtained from reference TRBV7-2 and TRBJ2-1, is as follows: GAGVSQSPSNKVTEKGKDVELRCDPISGHTALYWYRQSLGQGLEFLIYFQGNSAPDKSGLPSDRFSAERTGGSVSTLTIQRTQQEDSAVYLCASSLAGGIQNEQFFGPGTRLTVL.

The V gene is TRBV29-1, the J gene TRBJ1-1; D not resolved. The CDR3 totals 11 residues. V was pared by 7 bases and J by 1 base, with 7 bases between. Germline V gene sequence: CDR1 SQVTM, CDR2 ANQGSEA. The CDR3 DNA is TGCAGCGGAGGGAAGAACACTGAAGCTTTCTTT. Amino acid sequence: CSGGKNTEAFF. The whole variable domain, filled in from reference TRBV29-1 and TRBJ1-1, reads SAVISQKPSRDICQRGTSLTIQCQVDSQVTMMFWYRQQPGQSLTLIATANQGSEATYESGFVIDKFPISRPNLTFSTLTVSNMSPEDSSIYLCSGGKNTEAFFGQGTRLTVV.

The V call is TRBV2, the J call TRBJ2-7; 9 bases are shared with TRBD2. The CDR3 has 14 amino acids. Germline V gene sequence: CDR1 SNHLY, CDR2 FYNNEI. Losses at the gene ends were 6 bases for V and 6 bases for J; bases not matched to a gene: 9. The CDR3 sequence is CASSGVAGEVEQYF. Here the CDR3 DNA reads TGTGCCAGCAGCGGAGTAGCGGGAGAAGTCGAGCAGTACTTC.

This clone has only one observation. The CDR3 here is CASSSHAGSRNTEAFF. DNA of the CDR3: TGTGCCAGCAGCTCCCACGCAGGGTCCAGGAACACTGAAGCTTTCTTT. The V and J genes are TRBV11-2 and TRBJ1-1, with TRBD1 as a possible D gene (5 bases). The CDR3 length is 16 residues. Trimming took 4 bases from V and 1 from J, leaving 16 bases between them. CDR1 and CDR2 (germline): SGHAT, FQNNGV.

V gene TRBV15 combines with J gene TRBJ1-4; D possibly corresponds to TRBD1 (6 bases). This CDR3 is 17 amino acids long. Trimming removed 1 base from V and 0 bases from J, with 12 bases in between. Per germline, CDR1 LNHNV and CDR2 YYDKDF (reference sequence). The CDR3 sequence is CATSRVRGPTTNEKLFF. The CDR3 coding sequence is TGTGCCACCAGCAGAGTCAGGGGCCCCACAACTAATGAAAAACTGTTTTTT.

The chain couples TRBV6-6 to TRBJ2-1; 8 bases are shared with TRBD1. After removal of 0 bases from V and 7 bases from J, the junction contained 8 bases not matched to a gene. The germline gives CDR1 MNHNY, CDR2 SVGAGI (reference sequence). This CDR3 comprises 16 residues. For the CDR3, the DNA is TGTGCCAGCAGTTACTCGAACCTCCGACAGGGGAATGAGCAGTTCTTC. Protein product: CASSYSNLRQGNEQFF.

J is TRBJ2-3 and V is TRBV27, with TRBD2 identical over 9 bases. Germline loops: CDR1 MNHEY, CDR2 SMNVEV (reference sequence). CDR3 size: 16 residues. V dropped 3 bases and J dropped 2; count of bases not matched to a gene: 6. The CDR3 spells CASSFRAGGTTDTQYF. The CDR3 nucleotides read TGTGCCAGCAGTTTTAGAGCGGGAGGCACCACAGATACGCAGTATTTT.

CDR3 coding DNA: TGTGCCAGCAGCTTAATTGGACTAGCCGGCACAGATACGCAGTATTTT. Translated: CASSLIGLAGTDTQYF. The chain uses TRBV7-6 and TRBJ2-3, with 8 bases identical to TRBD2. Germline-derived CDR1 and CDR2 are SGHVS and FNYEAQ. V was clipped by 2 bases and J by 1 base; unmatched bases: 5. The CDR3 runs to 16 residues.

The chain is built from TRBV29-1 and TRBJ2-1; D not resolved. The CDR3 extends over 15 amino acids. The V end lost 0 bases, the J end lost 0 bases, and 9 bases lay between the germline ends. CDR1 SQVTM and CDR2 ANQGSEA come from the germline V gene. The CDR3 region has the DNA TGCAGCGTTGAAGAATTTTTGAGCTCCTACAATGAGCAGTTCTTC. Protein sequence: CSVEEFLSSYNEQFF.

The chain uses TRBV6-1 and TRBJ2-7; D is perhaps TRBD2 (5 bases). Between the trimmed V and J ends, which lost 8 bases and 5 bases, there was a span of 10 bases. This CDR3 region has 11 residues. Per germline, CDR1 MNHNS and CDR2 SASEGT. CDR3 coding DNA: TGTGCCAGCTCGGGGTTCGACGAGCAGTACTTC. It encodes CASSGFDEQYF.

The J gene is TRBJ1-2, the V gene TRBV15, with 7 bases identical to TRBD1. This CDR3 is 16 amino acids long. CDR1 LNHNV and CDR2 YYDKDF come from the germline V gene (reference sequence). Trimming removed 5 bases from V and 7 bases from J; junction bases left unmatched: 16. The CDR3, as DNA: TGTGCCACCAGCCCATTTACCGGAGGGGGCGCAGGTGGCTACACCTTC. Protein product: CATSPFTGGGAGGYTF.